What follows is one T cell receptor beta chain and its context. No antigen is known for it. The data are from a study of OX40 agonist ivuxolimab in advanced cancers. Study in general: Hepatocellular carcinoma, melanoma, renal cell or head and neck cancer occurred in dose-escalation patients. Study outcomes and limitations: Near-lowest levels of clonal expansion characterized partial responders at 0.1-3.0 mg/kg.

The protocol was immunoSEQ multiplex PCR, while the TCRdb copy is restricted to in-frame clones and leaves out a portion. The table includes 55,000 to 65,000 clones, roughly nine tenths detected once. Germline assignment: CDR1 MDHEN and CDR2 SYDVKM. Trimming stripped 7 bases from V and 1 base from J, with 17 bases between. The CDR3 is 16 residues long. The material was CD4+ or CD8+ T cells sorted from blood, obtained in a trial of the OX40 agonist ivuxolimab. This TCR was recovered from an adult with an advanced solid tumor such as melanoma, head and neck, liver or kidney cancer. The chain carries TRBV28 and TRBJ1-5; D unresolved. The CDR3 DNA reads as TGTGCCAGCAATAGACGGACTACGGGGAGCAATCAGCCCCAGCATTTT. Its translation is CASNRRTTGSNQPQHF.